This T cell receptor beta chain emerged from a study of metastatic and nonmetastatic thyroid tumors. With MiXCR, TCRdb reprocessed the PCR reads. The profile covers tens of thousands of clones, with roughly 16% appearing a single time and about 9.4% taken by the ten largest. In this sample, this clone turned up many times. Thyroid surgery took place with no prior treatment in any patient. Germline values: CDR1 DFQATT, CDR2 SNEGSKA (reference sequence). V dropped 1 base and J dropped 11; count of bases not matched to a gene: 12. The CDR3 covers 15 residues. The receptor comes from a male donor with papillary thyroid cancer or a benign thyroid nodule (not recorded which). Some clones in this sample may be carry-over from other donors' samples. Material for sequencing was blood. The gene calls are TRBV20-1 and TRBJ2-3; 10 positions match TRBD2. The CDR3 loop reads CSARVGSGGASGQYF. The CDR3 region has the DNA TGCAGTGCTAGAGTCGGGAGCGGGGGGGCTAGTGGGCAGTATTTT.